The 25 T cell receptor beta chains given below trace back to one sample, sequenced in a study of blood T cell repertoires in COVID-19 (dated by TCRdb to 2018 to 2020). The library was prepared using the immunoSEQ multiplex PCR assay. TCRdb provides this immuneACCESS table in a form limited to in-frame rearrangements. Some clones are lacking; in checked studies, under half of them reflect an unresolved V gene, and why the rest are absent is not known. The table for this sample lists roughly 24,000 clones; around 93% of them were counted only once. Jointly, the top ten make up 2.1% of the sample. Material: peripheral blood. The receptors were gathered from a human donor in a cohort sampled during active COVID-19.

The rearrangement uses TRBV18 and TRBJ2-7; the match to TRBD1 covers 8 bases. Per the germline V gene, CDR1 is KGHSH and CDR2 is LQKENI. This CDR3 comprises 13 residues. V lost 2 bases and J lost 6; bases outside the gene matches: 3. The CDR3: CASSPMQGAEQYF. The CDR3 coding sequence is TGTGCCAGCTCACCAATGCAGGGGGCCGAGCAGTACTTC.

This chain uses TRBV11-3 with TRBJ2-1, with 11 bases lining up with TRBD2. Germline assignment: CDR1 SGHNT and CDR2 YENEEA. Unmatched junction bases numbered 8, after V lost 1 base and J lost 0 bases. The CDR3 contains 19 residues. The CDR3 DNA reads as TGTGCCAGCAGCTTAGGCCTCTTTAGCGGGAGGGTCTCCTACAATGAGCAGTTCTTC. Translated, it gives CASSLGLFSGRVSYNEQFF.

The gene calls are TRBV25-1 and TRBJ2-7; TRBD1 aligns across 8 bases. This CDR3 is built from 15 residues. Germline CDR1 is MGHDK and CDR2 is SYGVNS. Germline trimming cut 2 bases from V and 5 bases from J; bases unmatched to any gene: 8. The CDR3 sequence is CASSEGWTGSHEQYF. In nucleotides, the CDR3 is TGTGCCAGCAGTGAAGGGTGGACAGGGTCACACGAGCAGTACTTC.

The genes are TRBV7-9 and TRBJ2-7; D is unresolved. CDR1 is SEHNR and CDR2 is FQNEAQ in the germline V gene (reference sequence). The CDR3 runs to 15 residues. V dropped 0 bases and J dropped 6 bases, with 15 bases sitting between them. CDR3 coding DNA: TGTGCCAGCAGCTTAGCCACAGCATTCGTCAGCGAGCAGTACTTC. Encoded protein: CASSLATAFVSEQYF.

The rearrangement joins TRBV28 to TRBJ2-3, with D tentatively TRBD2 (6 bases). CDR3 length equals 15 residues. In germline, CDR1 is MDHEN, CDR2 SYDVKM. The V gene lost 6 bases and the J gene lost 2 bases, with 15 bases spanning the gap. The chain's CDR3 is CASSPPSAHTDTQYF. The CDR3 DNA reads TGTGCCAGCAGCCCCCCTAGCGCGCACACAGATACGCAGTATTTT.

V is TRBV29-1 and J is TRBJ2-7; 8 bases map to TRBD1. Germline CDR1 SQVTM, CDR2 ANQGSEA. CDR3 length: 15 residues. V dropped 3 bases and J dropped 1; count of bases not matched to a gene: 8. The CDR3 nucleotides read TGCAGCGTTGAGAAGCGGACAGGGATATCCTACGAGCAGTACTTC. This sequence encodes CSVEKRTGISYEQYF.

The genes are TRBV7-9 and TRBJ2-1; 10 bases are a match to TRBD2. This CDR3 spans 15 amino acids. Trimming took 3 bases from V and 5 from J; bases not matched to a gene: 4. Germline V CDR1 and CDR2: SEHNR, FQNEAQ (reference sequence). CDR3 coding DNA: TGTGCCAGCAGCTTGAGCGGGGGGGTCAACAATGAGCAGTTCTTC. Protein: CASSLSGGVNNEQFF.

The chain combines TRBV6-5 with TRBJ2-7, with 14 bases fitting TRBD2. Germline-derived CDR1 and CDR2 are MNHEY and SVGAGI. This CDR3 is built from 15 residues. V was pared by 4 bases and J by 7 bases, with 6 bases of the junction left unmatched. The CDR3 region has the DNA TGTGCCAGCAGTTCGGGACTAGCGGGAGTAGAAGAGCAGTACTTC. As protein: CASSSGLAGVEEQYF.

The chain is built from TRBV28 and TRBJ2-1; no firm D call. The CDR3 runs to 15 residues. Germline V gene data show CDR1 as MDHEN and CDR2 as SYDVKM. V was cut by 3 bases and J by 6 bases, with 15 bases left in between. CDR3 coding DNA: TGTGCCAGCAGTTTTTCCGGCCGGGTGGTCAATGAGCAGTTCTTC. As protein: CASSFSGRVVNEQFF.

The CDR3 protein is CASSQDVLYNSPLHF. The CDR3 DNA reads TGTGCCAGCAGCCAAGATGTCCTCTATAATTCACCCCTCCACTTT. The chain uses TRBV3-1 (or the pseudogene TRBV3-2) and TRBJ1-6; the D is unclear. The ends were cut back, 0 bases at V and 3 bases at J, with 6 bases in the middle. CDR3 length equals 15 residues. Germline assignment: CDR1 LGHDT and CDR2 YNNKEL (reference sequence).

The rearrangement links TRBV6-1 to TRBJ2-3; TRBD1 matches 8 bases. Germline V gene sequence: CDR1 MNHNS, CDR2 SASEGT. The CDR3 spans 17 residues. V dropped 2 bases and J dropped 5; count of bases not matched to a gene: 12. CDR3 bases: TGTGCCAGCAGTGAATATTTCGGACAGGGTCCACGAGATACGCAGTATTTT. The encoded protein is CASSEYFGQGPRDTQYF.

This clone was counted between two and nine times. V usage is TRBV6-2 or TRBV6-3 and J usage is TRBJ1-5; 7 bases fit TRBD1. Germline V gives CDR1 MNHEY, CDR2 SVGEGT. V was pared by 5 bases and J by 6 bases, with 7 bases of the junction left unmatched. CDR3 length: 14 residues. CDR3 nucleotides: TGTGCCAGCAGTCTCGGACAGGTCTCTCAGCCCCAGCATTTT. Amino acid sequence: CASSLGQVSQPQHF.

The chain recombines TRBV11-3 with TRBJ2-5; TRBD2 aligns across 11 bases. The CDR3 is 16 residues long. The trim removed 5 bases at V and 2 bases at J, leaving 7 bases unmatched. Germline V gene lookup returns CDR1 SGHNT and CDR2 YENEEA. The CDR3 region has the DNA TGTGCCAGCAGCCCCGGGGGGACTAGCGGTCAAGAGACCCAGTACTTC. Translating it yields CASSPGGTSGQETQYF.

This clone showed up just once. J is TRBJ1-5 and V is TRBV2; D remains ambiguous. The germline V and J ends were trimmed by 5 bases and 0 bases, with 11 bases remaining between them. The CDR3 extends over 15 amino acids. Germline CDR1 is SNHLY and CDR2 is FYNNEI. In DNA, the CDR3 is TGTGCCAGCAGTCCCAGCGGATTTAGCAATCAGCCCCAGCATTTT. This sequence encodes CASSPSGFSNQPQHF.

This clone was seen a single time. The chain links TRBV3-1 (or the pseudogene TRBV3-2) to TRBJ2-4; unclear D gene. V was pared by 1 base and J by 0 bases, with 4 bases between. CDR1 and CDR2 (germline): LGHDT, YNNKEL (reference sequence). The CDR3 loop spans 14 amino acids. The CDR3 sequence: CASSQGLAKNIQYF. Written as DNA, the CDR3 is TGTGCCAGCAGCCAAGGACTAGCCAAAAACATTCAGTACTTC.

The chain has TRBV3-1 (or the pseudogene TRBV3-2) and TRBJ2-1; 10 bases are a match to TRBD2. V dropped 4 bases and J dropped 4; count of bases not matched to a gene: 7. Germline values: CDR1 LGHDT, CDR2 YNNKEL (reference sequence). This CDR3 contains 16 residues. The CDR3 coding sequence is TGTGCCAGCAGCCCAAAAGGACTAGCGGCGTACAATGAGCAGTTCTTC. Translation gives CASSPKGLAAYNEQFF.

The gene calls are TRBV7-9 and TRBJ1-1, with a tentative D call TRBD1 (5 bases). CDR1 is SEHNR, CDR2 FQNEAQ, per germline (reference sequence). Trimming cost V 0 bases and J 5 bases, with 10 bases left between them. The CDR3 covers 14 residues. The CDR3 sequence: CASSLASRGTEAFF. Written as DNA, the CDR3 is TGTGCCAGCAGCTTAGCGTCACGGGGGACTGAAGCTTTCTTT. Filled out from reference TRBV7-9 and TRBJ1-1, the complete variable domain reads DTGVSQNPRHKITKRGQNVTFRCDPISEHNRLYWYRQTLGQGPEFLTYFQNEAQLEKSRLLSDRFSAERPKGSFSTLEIQRTEQGDSAMYLCASSLASRGTEAFFGQGTRLTVV.

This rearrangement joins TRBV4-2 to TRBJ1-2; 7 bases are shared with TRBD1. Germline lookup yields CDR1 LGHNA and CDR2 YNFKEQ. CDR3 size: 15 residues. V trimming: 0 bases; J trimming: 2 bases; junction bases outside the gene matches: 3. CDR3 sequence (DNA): TGTGCCAGCAGCCAAGAGACAGGGAAAAACTATGGCTACACCTTC. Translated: CASSQETGKNYGYTF.

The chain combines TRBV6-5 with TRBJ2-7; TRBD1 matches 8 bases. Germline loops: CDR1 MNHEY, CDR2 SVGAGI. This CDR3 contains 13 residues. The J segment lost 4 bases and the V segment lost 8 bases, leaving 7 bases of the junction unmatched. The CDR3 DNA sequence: TGTGCCAGCGCCCGGGACAGGAAGTACGAGCAGTACTTC. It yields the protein CASARDRKYEQYF.

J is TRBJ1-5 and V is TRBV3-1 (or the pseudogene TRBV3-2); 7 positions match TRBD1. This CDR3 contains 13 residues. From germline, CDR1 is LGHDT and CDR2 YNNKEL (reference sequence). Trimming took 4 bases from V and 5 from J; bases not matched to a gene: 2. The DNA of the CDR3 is TGTGCCAGCAGCCCAGGGACAGATCAGCCCCAGCATTTT. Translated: CASSPGTDQPQHF.

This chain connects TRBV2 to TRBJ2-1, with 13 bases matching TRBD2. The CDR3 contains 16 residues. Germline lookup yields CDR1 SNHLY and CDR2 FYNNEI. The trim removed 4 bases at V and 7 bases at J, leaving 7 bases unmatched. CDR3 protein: CASSGLTSGRGNEQFF. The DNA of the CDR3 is TGTGCCAGCAGTGGACTAACTAGCGGGAGGGGTAATGAGCAGTTCTTC.

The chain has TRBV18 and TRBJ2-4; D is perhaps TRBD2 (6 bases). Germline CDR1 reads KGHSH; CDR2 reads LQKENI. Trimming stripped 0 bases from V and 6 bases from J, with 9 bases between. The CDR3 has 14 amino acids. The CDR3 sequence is CASSPPERANIQYF. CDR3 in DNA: TGTGCCAGCTCACCACCGGAGCGGGCAAACATTCAGTACTTC.

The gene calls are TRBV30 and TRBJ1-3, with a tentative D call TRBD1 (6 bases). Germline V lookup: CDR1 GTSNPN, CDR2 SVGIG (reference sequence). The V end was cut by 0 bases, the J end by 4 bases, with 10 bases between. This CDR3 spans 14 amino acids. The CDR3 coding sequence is TGTGCCTGGAGTGTACTGGGGGCCGGAAACACCATATATTTT. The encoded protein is CAWSVLGAGNTIYF.

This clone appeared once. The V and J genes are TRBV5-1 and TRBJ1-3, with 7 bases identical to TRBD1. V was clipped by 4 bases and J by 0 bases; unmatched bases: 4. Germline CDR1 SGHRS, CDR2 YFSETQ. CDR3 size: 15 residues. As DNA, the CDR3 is TGCGCCAGCAGCCTCGGGACAGACTCTGGAAACACCATATATTTT. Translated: CASSLGTDSGNTIYF.

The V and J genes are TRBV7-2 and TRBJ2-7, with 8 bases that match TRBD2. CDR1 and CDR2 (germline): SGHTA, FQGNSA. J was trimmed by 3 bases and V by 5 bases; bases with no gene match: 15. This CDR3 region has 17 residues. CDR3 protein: CASSRPEAGGPYYEQYF. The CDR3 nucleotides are TGTGCCAGCAGCCGCCCGGAGGCGGGGGGACCTTACTACGAGCAGTACTTC.